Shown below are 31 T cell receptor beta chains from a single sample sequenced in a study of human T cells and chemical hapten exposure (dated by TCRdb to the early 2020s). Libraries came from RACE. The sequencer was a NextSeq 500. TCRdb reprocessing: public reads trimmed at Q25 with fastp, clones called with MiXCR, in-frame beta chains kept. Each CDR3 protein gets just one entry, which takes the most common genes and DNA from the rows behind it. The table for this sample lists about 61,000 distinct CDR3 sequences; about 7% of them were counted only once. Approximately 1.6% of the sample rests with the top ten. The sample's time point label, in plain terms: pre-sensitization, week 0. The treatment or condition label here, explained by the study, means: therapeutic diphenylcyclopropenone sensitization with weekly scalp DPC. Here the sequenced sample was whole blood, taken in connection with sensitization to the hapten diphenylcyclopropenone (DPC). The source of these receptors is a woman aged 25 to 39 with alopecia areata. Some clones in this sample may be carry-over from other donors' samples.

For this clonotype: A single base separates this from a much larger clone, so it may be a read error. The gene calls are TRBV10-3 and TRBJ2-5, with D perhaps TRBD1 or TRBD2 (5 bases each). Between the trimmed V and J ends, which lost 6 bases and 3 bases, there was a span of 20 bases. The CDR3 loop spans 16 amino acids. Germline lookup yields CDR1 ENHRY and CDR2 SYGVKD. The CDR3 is CAISAERQGTEETQYF. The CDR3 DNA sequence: TGTGCCATCAGCGCAGAGCGACAAGGGACCGAAGAGACCCAGTACTTC.

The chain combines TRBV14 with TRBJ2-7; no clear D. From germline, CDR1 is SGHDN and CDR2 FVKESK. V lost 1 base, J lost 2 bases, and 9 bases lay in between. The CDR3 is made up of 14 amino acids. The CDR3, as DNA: TGTGCCAGCAGCCAAGGGCCCGTAACCTACGAGCAGTACTTC. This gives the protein CASSQGPVTYEQYF.

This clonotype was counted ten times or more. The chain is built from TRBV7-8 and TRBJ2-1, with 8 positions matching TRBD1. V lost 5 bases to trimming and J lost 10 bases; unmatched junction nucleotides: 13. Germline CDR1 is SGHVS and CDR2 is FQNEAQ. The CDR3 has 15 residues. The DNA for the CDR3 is TGTGCCAGCAGCCTAGTCGGACAGGGCCCCACCGAGCAGTTCTTC. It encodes CASSLVGQGPTEQFF.

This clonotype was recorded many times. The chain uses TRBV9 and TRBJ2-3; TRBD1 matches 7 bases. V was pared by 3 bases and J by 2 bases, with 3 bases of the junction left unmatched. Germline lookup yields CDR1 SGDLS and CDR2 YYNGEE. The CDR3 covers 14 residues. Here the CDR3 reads CASSATGYTDTQYF. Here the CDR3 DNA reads TGTGCCAGCAGCGCGACAGGGTACACAGATACGCAGTATTTT.

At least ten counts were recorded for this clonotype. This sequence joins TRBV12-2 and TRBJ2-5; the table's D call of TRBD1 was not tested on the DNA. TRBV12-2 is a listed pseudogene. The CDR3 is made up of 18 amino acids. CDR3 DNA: TGTGCAAGTCGCTTAGCCCCTGTCGGGACGACCAAACAAGAGACCCAGTACTTC. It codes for CASRLAPVGTTKQETQYF.

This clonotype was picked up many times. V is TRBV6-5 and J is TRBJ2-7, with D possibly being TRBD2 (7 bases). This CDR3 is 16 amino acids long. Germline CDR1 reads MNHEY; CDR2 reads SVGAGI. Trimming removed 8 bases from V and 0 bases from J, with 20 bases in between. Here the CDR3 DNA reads TGTGCCAGCGGGAGGGGAACAGGGCGTTTCTCCTACGAGCAGTACTTC. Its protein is CASGRGTGRFSYEQYF.

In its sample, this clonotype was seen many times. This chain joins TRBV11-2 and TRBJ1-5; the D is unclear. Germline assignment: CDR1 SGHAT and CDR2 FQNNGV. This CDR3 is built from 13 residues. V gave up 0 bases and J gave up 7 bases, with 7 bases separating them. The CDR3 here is CASSLEVGQPQHF. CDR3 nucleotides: TGTGCCAGCAGCTTAGAAGTGGGGCAGCCCCAGCATTTT. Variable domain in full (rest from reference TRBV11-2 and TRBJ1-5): EAGVAQSPRYKIIEKRQSVAFWCNPISGHATLYWYQQILGQGPKLLIQFQNNGVVDDSQLPKDRFSAERLKGVDSTLKIQPAKLEDSAVYLCASSLEVGQPQHFGDGTRLSIL.

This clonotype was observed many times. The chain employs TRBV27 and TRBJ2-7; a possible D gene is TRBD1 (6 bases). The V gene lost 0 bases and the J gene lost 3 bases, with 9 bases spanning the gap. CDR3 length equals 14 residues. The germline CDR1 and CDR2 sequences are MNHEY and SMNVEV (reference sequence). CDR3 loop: CASSLSTGSYEQYF. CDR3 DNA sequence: TGTGCCAGCAGTTTATCGACAGGTAGCTACGAGCAGTACTTC.

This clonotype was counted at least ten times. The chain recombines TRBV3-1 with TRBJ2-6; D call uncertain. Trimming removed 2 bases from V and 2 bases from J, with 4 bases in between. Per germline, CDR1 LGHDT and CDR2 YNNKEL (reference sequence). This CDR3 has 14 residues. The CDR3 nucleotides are TGTGCCAGCAGCCAATTTACTGGGGCCAACGTCCTGACTTTC. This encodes CASSQFTGANVLTF.

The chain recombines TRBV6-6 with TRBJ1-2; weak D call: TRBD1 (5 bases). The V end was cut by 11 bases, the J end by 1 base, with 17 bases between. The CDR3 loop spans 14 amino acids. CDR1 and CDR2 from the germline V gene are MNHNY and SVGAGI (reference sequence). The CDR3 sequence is CAHRWGPLNYGYTF. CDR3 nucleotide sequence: TGTGCCCACCGTTGGGGACCTCTTAACTATGGCTACACCTTC.

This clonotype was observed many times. The CDR3 DNA follows: TGCGCCAGCAGCCTAGGACTAGCGGGGGGCGAGCAGTACTTC. Protein: CASSLGLAGGEQYF. The chain is built from TRBV5-1 and TRBJ2-7; 14 nucleotides line up with TRBD2. The CDR3 is 14 residues long. The V gene's germline CDR1 is SGHRS and CDR2 YFSETQ. Trimming at V came to 4 bases and at J to 6 bases, leaving 3 bases not matched to a gene.

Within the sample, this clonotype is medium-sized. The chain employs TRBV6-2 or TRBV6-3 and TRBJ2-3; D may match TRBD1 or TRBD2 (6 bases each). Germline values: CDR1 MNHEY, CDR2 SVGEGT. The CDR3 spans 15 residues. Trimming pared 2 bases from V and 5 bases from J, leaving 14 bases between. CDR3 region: CASSYLGRGGDTQYF. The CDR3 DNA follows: TGTGCCAGCAGTTACCTGGGCAGGGGAGGAGATACGCAGTATTTT.

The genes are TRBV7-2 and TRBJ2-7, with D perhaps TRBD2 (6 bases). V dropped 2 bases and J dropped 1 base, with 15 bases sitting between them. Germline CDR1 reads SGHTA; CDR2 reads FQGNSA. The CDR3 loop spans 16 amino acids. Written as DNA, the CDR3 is TGTGCCAGCAGCTTACAGTCGGGACTGACTTCCTACGAGCAGTACTTC. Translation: CASSLQSGLTSYEQYF.

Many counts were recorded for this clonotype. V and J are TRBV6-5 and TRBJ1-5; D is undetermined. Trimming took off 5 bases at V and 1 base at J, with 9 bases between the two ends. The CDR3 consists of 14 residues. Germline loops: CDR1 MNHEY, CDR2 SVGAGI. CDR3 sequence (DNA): TGTGCCAGCAGTCCCGGCAGGAGCAATCAGCCCCAGCATTTT. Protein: CASSPGRSNQPQHF.

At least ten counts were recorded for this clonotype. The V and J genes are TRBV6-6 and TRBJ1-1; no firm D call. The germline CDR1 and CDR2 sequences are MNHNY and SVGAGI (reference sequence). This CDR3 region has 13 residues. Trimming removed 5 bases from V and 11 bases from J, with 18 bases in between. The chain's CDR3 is CASSHITGRQAFF. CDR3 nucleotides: TGTGCCAGCAGTCATATCACGGGCCGCCAGGCTTTCTTT.

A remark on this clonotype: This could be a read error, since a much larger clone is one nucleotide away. CDR3 bases: TGTGCCAGCAGACTCGACAGCACGTATCAGCCCCAGAATTTT. This codes for CASRLDSTYQPQNF. The J gene is TRBJ1-5, the V gene TRBV6-5, with a weak D call TRBD1 (5 bases). There are 14 residues in the CDR3. Germline lookup yields CDR1 MNHEY and CDR2 SVGAGI.

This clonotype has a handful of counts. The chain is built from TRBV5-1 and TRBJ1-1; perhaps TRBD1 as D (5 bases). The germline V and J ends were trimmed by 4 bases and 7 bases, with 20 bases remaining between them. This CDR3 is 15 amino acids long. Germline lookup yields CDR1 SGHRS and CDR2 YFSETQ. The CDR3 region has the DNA TGCGCCAGCAGCCGGGACGGTGGGGTAAAGGATGAAGCTTTCTTT. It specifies CASSRDGGVKDEAFF.

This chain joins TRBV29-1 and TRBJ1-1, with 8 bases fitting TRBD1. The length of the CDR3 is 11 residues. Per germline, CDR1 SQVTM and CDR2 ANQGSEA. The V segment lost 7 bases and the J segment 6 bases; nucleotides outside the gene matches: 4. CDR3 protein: CSATQGAEAFF. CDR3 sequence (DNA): TGCAGCGCCACACAGGGGGCTGAAGCTTTCTTT. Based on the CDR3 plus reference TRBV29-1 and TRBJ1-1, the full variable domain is SAVISQKPSRDICQRGTSLTIQCQVDSQVTMMFWYRQQPGQSLTLIATANQGSEATYESGFVIDKFPISRPNLTFSTLTVSNMSPEDSSIYLCSATQGAEAFFGQGTRLTVV.

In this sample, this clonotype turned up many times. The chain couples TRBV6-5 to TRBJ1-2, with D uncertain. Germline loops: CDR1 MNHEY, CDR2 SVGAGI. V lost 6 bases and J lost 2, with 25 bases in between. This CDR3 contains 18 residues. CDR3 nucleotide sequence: TGTGCCAGCAGCCGTGGGATAGGAAACCCTGACCTGAACTATGGCTACACCTTC. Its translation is CASSRGIGNPDLNYGYTF.

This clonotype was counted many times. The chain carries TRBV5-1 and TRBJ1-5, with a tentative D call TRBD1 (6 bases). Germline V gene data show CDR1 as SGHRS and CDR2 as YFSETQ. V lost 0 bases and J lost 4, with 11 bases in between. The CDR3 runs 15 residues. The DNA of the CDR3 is TGCGCCAGCAGCTTGGAACAGGGCCCAAATCAGCCCCAGCATTTT. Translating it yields CASSLEQGPNQPQHF.

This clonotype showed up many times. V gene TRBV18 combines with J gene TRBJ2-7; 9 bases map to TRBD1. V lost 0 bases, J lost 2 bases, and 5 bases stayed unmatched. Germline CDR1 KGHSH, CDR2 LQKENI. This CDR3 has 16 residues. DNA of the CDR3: TGTGCCAGCTCACCACCCGAGACAGGGGGTACCTACGAGCAGTACTTC. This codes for CASSPPETGGTYEQYF.

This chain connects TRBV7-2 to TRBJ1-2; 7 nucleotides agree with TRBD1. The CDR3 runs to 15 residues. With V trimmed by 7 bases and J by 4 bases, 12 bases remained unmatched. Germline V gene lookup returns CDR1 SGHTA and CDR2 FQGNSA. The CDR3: CASTNRQGPLYGYTF. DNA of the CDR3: TGTGCCAGCACTAATAGACAGGGCCCCCTCTATGGCTACACCTTC.

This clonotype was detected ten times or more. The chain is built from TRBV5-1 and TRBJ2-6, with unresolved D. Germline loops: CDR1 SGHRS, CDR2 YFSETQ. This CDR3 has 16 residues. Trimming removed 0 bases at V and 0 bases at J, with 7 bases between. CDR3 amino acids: CASSLATISGANVLTF. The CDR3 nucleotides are TGCGCCAGCAGCTTGGCCACTATCTCTGGGGCCAACGTCCTGACTTTC.

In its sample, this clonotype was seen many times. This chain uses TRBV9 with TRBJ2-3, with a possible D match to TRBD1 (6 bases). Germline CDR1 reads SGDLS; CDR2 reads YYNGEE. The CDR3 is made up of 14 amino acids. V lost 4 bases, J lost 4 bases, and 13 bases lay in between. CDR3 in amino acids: CASSFTGSADTQYF. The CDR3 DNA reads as TGTGCCAGCAGCTTCACAGGGTCGGCAGATACGCAGTATTTT.

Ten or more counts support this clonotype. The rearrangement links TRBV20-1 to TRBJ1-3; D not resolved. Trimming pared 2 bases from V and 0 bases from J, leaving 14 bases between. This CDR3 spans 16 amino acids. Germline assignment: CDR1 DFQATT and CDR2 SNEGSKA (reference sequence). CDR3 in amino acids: CSARNPVEISGNTIYF. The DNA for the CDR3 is TGCAGTGCTAGAAATCCGGTAGAAATCTCTGGAAACACCATATATTTT.

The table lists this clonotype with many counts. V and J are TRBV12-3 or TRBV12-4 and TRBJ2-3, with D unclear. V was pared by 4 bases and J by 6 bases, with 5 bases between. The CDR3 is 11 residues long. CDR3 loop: CASSSPDTQYF. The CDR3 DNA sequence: TGTGCCAGCAGTTCCCCCGATACGCAGTATTTT.

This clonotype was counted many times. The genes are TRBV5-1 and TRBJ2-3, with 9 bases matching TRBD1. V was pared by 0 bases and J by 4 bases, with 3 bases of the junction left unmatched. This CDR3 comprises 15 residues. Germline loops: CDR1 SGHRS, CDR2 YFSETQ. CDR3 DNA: TGCGCCAGCAGCTTGGTCGGGACAGGGCCAGATACGCAGTATTTT. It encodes CASSLVGTGPDTQYF. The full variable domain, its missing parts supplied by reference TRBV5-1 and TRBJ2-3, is KAGVTQTPRYLIKTRGQQVTLSCSPISGHRSVSWYQQTPGQGLQFLFEYFSETQRNKGNFPGRFSGRQFSNSRSEMNVSTLELGDSALYLCASSLVGTGPDTQYFGPGTRLTVL.

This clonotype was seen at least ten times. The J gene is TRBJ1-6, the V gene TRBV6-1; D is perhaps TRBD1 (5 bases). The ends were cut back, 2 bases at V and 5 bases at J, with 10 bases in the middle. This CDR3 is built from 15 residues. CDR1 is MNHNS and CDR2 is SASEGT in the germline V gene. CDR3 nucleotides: TGTGCCAGCAGTGAACAGGGTGCTGATAATTCACCCCTCCACTTT. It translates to CASSEQGADNSPLHF.

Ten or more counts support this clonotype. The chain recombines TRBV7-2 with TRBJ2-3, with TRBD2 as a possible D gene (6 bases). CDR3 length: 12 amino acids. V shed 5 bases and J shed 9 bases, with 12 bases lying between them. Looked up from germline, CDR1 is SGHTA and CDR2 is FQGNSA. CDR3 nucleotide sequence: TGTGCCAGCAGCGAGTCTAGCGAAACGCAGTATTTT. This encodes CASSESSETQYF.

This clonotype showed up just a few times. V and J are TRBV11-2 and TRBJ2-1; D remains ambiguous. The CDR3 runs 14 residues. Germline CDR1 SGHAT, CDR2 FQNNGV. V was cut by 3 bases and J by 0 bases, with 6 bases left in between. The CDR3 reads CASSFGSSYNEQFF. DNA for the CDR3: TGTGCCAGCAGCTTCGGAAGCTCCTACAATGAGCAGTTCTTC.

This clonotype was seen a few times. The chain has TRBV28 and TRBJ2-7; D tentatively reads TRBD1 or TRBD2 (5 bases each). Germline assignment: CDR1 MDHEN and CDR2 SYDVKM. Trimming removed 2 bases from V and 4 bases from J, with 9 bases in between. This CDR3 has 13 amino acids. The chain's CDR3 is CASSLLGVYEQYF. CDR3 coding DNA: TGTGCCAGCAGTTTACTGGGGGTTTACGAGCAGTACTTC.